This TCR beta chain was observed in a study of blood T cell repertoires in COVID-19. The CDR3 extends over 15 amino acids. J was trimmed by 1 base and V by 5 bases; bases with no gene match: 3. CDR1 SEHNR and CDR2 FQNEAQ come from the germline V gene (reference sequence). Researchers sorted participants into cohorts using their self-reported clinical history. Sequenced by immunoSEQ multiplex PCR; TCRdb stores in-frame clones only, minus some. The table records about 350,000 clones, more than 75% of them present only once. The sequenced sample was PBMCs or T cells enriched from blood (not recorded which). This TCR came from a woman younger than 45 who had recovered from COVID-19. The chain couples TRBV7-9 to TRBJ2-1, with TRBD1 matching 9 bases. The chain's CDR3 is CASSLGQGSYNEQFF. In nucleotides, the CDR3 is TGTGCCAGCAGCCTCGGACAGGGGTCCTACAATGAGCAGTTCTTC.